One and the same sample provided the 13 T cell receptor beta chains below, sequenced in a study of T cell repertoires in cytomegalovirus infection (dated by TCRdb to between 2019 and 2020). Sequencing used an Illumina HiSeq 1500. TCRdb reran the public reads through fastp at Q25 and MiXCR, keeping productive beta chains. Every distinct CDR3 protein forms one entry, paired with its most common genes and DNA. For this sample there are about 530,000 distinct CDR3 sequences; around 27% appear just once. The biggest ten clones account for 13% of the sample. The sequenced material came from PBMCs. All receptors come from a human donor in good health (CMV status not recorded). Some clones in this sample may be carry-over from other donors' samples.

This clonotype was seen ten or more times. The J gene is TRBJ2-3, the V gene TRBV7-8, with a tentative D call TRBD1 (5 bases). The CDR3 has 18 amino acids. The germline V gene has CDR1 SGHVS and CDR2 FQNEAQ. V was clipped by 5 bases and J by 1 base, with 22 bases between them. The CDR3 nucleotides read TGTGCCAGCAGCCCTAGTGGGGCCGCCCCTTTCGGCACAGATACGCAGTATTTT. Translating it yields CASSPSGAAPFGTDTQYF. Full variable domain (rest looked up from reference TRBV7-8 and TRBJ2-3): GAGVSQSPRYKVAKRGQDVALRCDPISGHVSLFWYQQALGQGPEFLTYFQNEAQLDKSGLPSDRFFAERPEGSVSTLKIQRTQQEDSAVYLCASSPSGAAPFGTDTQYFGPGTRLTVL.

This clonotype was detected ten times or more. The rearrangement joins TRBV28 to TRBJ2-7; TRBD2 aligns across 14 bases. V shed 4 bases and J 5 bases; nucleotides not matched to a gene: 4. The CDR3 spans 15 residues. The germline CDR1 and CDR2 sequences are MDHEN and SYDVKM. The chain's CDR3 is CASSWGLAGDHEQYF. Here the CDR3 DNA reads TGTGCCAGCAGTTGGGGACTAGCGGGAGACCACGAGCAGTACTTC. The complete variable domain, with remaining parts taken from reference TRBV28 and TRBJ2-7, reads DVKVTQSSRYLVKRTGEKVFLECVQDMDHENMFWYRQDPGLGLRLIYFSYDVKMKEKGDIPEGYSVSREKKERFSLILESASTNQTSMYLCASSWGLAGDHEQYFGPGTRLTVT.

The chain couples TRBV30 to TRBJ2-3, with D unclear. Germline lookup yields CDR1 GTSNPN and CDR2 SVGIG (reference sequence). The CDR3 is made up of 12 amino acids. Trimming removed 1 base at V and 3 bases at J, with 5 bases between. CDR3 in amino acids: CAWSGETDTQYF. The CDR3 nucleotides are TGTGCCTGGAGTGGAGAGACAGATACGCAGTATTTT. Looking up the rest from reference TRBV30 and TRBJ2-3 gives the full variable domain: SQTIHQWPATLVQPVGSPLSLECTVEGTSNPNLYWYRQAAGRGLQLLFYSVGIGQISSEVPQNLSASRPQDRQFILSSKKLLLSDSGFYLCAWSGETDTQYFGPGTRLTVL.

The V call is TRBV7-8, the J call TRBJ1-1; no reliable D call. The CDR3 sequence is 15 residues long. CDR1 is SGHVS and CDR2 is FQNEAQ in the germline V gene. With 5 bases removed from V and 0 bases from J, the gap between germline ends came to 13 bases. CDR3 nucleotides: TGTGCCAGCAGCAACCGAATAACTATGAACACTGAAGCTTTCTTT. Amino acids: CASSNRITMNTEAFF.

The chain is built from TRBV6-5 and TRBJ2-2, with D perhaps TRBD1 or TRBD2 (5 bases each). The CDR3 has 16 amino acids. The ends were cut back, 6 bases at V and 0 bases at J, with 14 bases in the middle. The V gene's germline CDR1 is MNHEY and CDR2 SVGAGI. The CDR3 DNA is TGTGCCAGCAGAGCGGTAGGACATGCGAACACCGGGGAGCTGTTTTTT. Encoded protein: CASRAVGHANTGELFF.

This clonotype was recorded a few times. The V and J genes are TRBV7-3 and TRBJ2-3; 9 nucleotides agree with TRBD1. V trimming: 1 base; J trimming: 4 bases; junction bases outside the gene matches: 12. Germline V lookup: CDR1 SGHTA, CDR2 FQGTGA. This CDR3 contains 18 residues. Here the CDR3 DNA reads TGTGCCAGCAGCTTAAGTTCAGTGCGGACAGGGGCGGCAGATACGCAGTATTTT. This encodes CASSLSSVRTGAADTQYF.

The chain recombines TRBV18 with TRBJ2-5; TRBD2 aligns across 7 bases. CDR3 length equals 16 residues. Trimming removed 0 bases from V and 1 base from J; junction bases left unmatched: 5. Germline loops: CDR1 KGHSH, CDR2 LQKENI. The CDR3 is CASSPPFGRTQETQYF. As DNA, the CDR3 is TGTGCCAGCTCACCACCATTCGGGAGGACCCAAGAGACCCAGTACTTC.

The gene calls are TRBV6-1 and TRBJ1-3, with 10 bases aligning to TRBD1. V gave up 0 bases and J gave up 4 bases; unmatched junction bases: 3. This CDR3 spans 16 amino acids. CDR1 is MNHNS and CDR2 is SASEGT in the germline V gene. In DNA form, the CDR3 reads TGTGCCAGCAGTGAAGCAGGGACAGGGGCGGGAAACACCATATATTTT. Translated: CASSEAGTGAGNTIYF.

The rearrangement uses TRBV27 and TRBJ2-4, with 7 nucleotides matching TRBD2. Germline loops: CDR1 MNHEY, CDR2 SMNVEV (reference sequence). The J segment lost 7 bases and the V segment lost 1 base, leaving 4 bases of the junction unmatched. This CDR3 is built from 14 residues. The CDR3 sequence: CASSLYAGANIQYF. The CDR3 DNA is TGTGCCAGCAGTTTATATGCGGGAGCCAACATTCAGTACTTC.

This clonotype was picked up a small number of times. This rearrangement joins TRBV28 to TRBJ2-5, with D possibly matching TRBD2 (5 bases). V was shortened by 3 bases and J by 2 bases, with 13 bases between the two germline ends. The length of the CDR3 is 15 residues. CDR1 is MDHEN, CDR2 SYDVKM, per germline. CDR3 loop: CASSFEGVTQETQYF. In DNA, the CDR3 is TGTGCCAGCAGTTTCGAGGGAGTGACGCAAGAGACCCAGTACTTC. Supplemented by reference TRBV28 and TRBJ2-5, the full variable domain reads DVKVTQSSRYLVKRTGEKVFLECVQDMDHENMFWYRQDPGLGLRLIYFSYDVKMKEKGDIPEGYSVSREKKERFSLILESASTNQTSMYLCASSFEGVTQETQYFGPGTRLLVL.

This clonotype was detected many times. The chain is built from TRBV7-2 and TRBJ2-5; TRBD2 is a possible D gene (6 bases). Trimming removed 3 bases from V and 5 bases from J, with 13 bases in between. CDR3 length equals 14 residues. Germline V gene data show CDR1 as SGHTA and CDR2 as FQGNSA. CDR3 amino acids: CASSLGGTRETQYF. For the CDR3, the DNA is TGTGCCAGCAGCTTGGGCGGGACCCGGGAGACCCAGTACTTC.

The chain recombines TRBV24-1 with TRBJ2-1, with 9 positions matching TRBD2. Losses at the gene ends were 7 bases for V and 5 bases for J; bases not matched to a gene: 8. The CDR3 totals 15 residues. Germline V CDR1 and CDR2: KGHDR, SFDVKD. The CDR3 sequence is CATRTAGGPHNEQFF. The DNA of the CDR3 is TGTGCCACCAGAACAGCGGGAGGCCCCCACAATGAGCAGTTCTTC.

Only a few counts were recorded for this clonotype. The chain uses TRBV30 and TRBJ1-2; D is undetermined. Deletions cut 1 base from V and 4 bases from J, with 10 bases between. The CDR3 extends over 13 amino acids. The V gene's germline CDR1 is GTSNPN and CDR2 SVGIG (reference sequence). CDR3 DNA sequence: TGTGCCTGGAGTGCCTCCTCAGTCTATGGCTACACCTTC. As protein: CAWSASSVYGYTF.